These 17 T cell receptor beta chains were sequenced from one sample in a study of blood T cell repertoires in COVID-19. Some clones are missing from TCRdb's copy, which holds only in-frame ones; the method was immunoSEQ multiplex PCR. The sample records about 400,000 clones, under 90% being singletons. Sequenced sample: PBMCs or T cells enriched from blood (not recorded which). The receptors come from a woman aged 25 to 39 who had recovered from COVID-19.

The chain carries TRBV11-3 and TRBJ2-3, with 10 positions matching TRBD2. This CDR3 spans 16 amino acids. Trimming took 1 base from V and 0 from J; bases not matched to a gene: 1. The germline gives CDR1 SGHNT, CDR2 YENEEA. CDR3 nucleotide sequence: TGTGCCAGCAGCTTAGCACTAGCGGGGAGCACAGATACGCAGTATTTT. Protein: CASSLALAGSTDTQYF.

The genes are TRBV4-1 and TRBJ1-1; D is unclear. The germline CDR1 and CDR2 sequences are MGHRA and YSYEKL. Trimming stripped 0 bases from V and 0 bases from J, with 8 bases between. The CDR3 loop spans 15 amino acids. CDR3 nucleotides: TGCGCCAGCAGCCAAGACGGGGTAATGAACACTGAAGCTTTCTTT. This codes for CASSQDGVMNTEAFF.

The rearrangement joins TRBV7-2 to TRBJ2-7; 8 nucleotides line up with TRBD1. With V trimmed by 5 bases and J by 5 bases, 5 bases remained unmatched. Per the germline V gene, CDR1 is SGHTA and CDR2 is FQGNSA. The CDR3 extends over 13 amino acids. The CDR3: CASSTTGVHEQYF. The CDR3 coding sequence is TGTGCCAGCAGCACGACAGGGGTCCACGAGCAGTACTTC.

The chain couples TRBV21-1 to TRBJ2-7; the DNA was not compared with TRBD2, the D call given in the table. TRBV21-1 is tagged as a pseudogene. This CDR3 comprises 17 residues. The CDR3 spells CASSKELGLAPTYEQYF. The CDR3 nucleotides are TGTGCCAGCAGCAAAGAATTAGGACTAGCGCCAACCTACGAGCAGTACTTC.

The rearrangement uses TRBV18 and TRBJ1-4; TRBD1 matches at 7 bases. V trimming: 1 base; J trimming: 8 bases; junction bases outside the gene matches: 10. The CDR3 is made up of 16 amino acids. Germline V gives CDR1 KGHSH, CDR2 LQKENI. Written as DNA, the CDR3 is TGTGCCAGCTCACCACTAGGGGGCAGGCAGCGCGAAAAACTGTTTTTT. Its translation is CASSPLGGRQREKLFF. Filled out from reference TRBV18 and TRBJ1-4, the complete variable domain reads NAGVMQNPRHLVRRRGQEARLRCSPMKGHSHVYWYRQLPEEGLKFMVYLQKENIIDESGMPKERFSAEFPKEGPSILRIQQVVRGDSAAYFCASSPLGGRQREKLFFGSGTQLSVL.

V is TRBV10-3 and J is TRBJ1-2; the match to TRBD1 covers 8 bases. Germline CDR1 ENHRY, CDR2 SYGVKD. The CDR3 is 17 residues long. The ends lost 2 bases at V and 3 bases at J; junction bases unmatched: 11. This chain's CDR3 is CAISEVRLGQDHYGYTF. The CDR3 DNA sequence: TGTGCCATCAGTGAGGTACGGTTGGGACAGGACCACTATGGCTACACCTTC.

V is TRBV7-2 and J is TRBJ1-2; unclear D gene. V was shortened by 1 base and J by 4 bases, with 7 bases between the two germline ends. The germline CDR1 and CDR2 sequences are SGHTA and FQGNSA. The CDR3 loop spans 13 amino acids. The CDR3 DNA reads as TGTGCCAGCAGCTTAGGGGCAGGCTATGGCTACACCTTC. This encodes CASSLGAGYGYTF.

This clone appeared a single time. The CDR3 region has the DNA TGTGCGGAGGGACAGGAGAATTCACCCCTCCACTTT. Encoded protein: CAEGQENSPLHF. The rearrangement links TRBV30 to TRBJ1-6; 8 nucleotides match TRBD1. CDR1 and CDR2 (germline): GTSNPN, SVGIG (reference sequence). The CDR3 loop spans 12 amino acids.

This clone came up once. The genes are TRBV6-5 and TRBJ2-7, with 8 bases that match TRBD2. Losses at the gene ends were 8 bases for V and 0 bases for J; bases not matched to a gene: 6. The CDR3 is 14 amino acids. Germline-derived CDR1 and CDR2 are MNHEY and SVGAGI. The CDR3 spells CASSERGISYEQYF. The CDR3 DNA follows: TGTGCCAGCTCAGAGCGGGGGATCTCCTACGAGCAGTACTTC.

V and J are TRBV19 and TRBJ2-2, with TRBD1 matching 8 bases. The CDR3 contains 15 residues. The germline V gene encodes CDR1 LNHDA and CDR2 SQIVND (reference sequence). Trimming at V came to 3 bases and at J to 5 bases, leaving 5 bases not matched to a gene. The CDR3 sequence is CASSMAGQGTGELFF. The CDR3 DNA is TGTGCCAGTAGTATGGCCGGACAGGGTACCGGGGAGCTGTTTTTT.

The chain carries TRBV27 and TRBJ1-2; no definite D call. The germline V and J ends were trimmed by 4 bases and 8 bases, with 14 bases remaining between them. Per the germline V gene, CDR1 is MNHEY and CDR2 is SMNVEV (reference sequence). The CDR3 extends over 13 amino acids. CDR3 loop: CASSSQNFRGYTF. CDR3 nucleotide sequence: TGTGCCAGCAGTTCCCAAAATTTTCGGGGCTACACCTTC.

J is TRBJ2-3 and V is TRBV19; 9 nucleotides agree with TRBD1. From germline, CDR1 is LNHDA and CDR2 SQIVND (reference sequence). V lost 3 bases and J lost 5; bases outside the gene matches: 12. This CDR3 contains 17 residues. CDR3 in amino acids: CASSMLGQGFLGDTQYF. The CDR3 DNA reads as TGTGCCAGTAGTATGCTGGGACAGGGCTTCTTAGGAGATACGCAGTATTTT.

The V gene is TRBV6-2 or TRBV6-3, the J gene TRBJ1-5, with TRBD1 as a possible D gene (6 bases). V was cut by 2 bases and J by 0 bases, with 14 bases left in between. Per the germline V gene, CDR1 is MNHEY and CDR2 is SVGEGT. This CDR3 region has 17 residues. The CDR3 DNA reads as TGTGCCAGCAGTTACGTTGGGCAGGGGAATAGCAATCAGCCCCAGCATTTT. Amino acids: CASSYVGQGNSNQPQHF.

The CDR3 spells CASSPRAGYNDEQYF. DNA of the CDR3: TGTGCCAGCTCACCAAGGGCAGGGTATAACGACGAGCAGTACTTC. This sequence joins TRBV18 and TRBJ2-7; weak D call: TRBD1 (5 bases). This CDR3 is 15 amino acids long. Germline values: CDR1 KGHSH, CDR2 LQKENI. The V gene lost 2 bases and the J gene lost 5 bases, with 16 bases spanning the gap.

A few counts support this clone. The chain couples TRBV4-2 to TRBJ2-1; D is ambiguous. With 0 bases removed from V and 6 bases from J, the gap between germline ends came to 15 bases. The CDR3 sequence is 16 residues long. Germline-derived CDR1 and CDR2 are LGHNA and YNFKEQ. CDR3 residues: CASSQEVRRGVNEQFF. The DNA for the CDR3 is TGTGCCAGCAGCCAAGAGGTACGTCGCGGAGTCAATGAGCAGTTCTTC.

The chain is built from TRBV11-2 and TRBJ2-4; TRBD2 matches at 11 bases. The germline CDR1 and CDR2 sequences are SGHAT and FQNNGV. This CDR3 spans 19 amino acids. V was pared by 0 bases and J by 0 bases, with 7 bases of the junction left unmatched. The DNA for the CDR3 is TGTGCCAGCAGCTTAGATTCAACTAGCGGGGGCCTAGCCAAAAACATTCAGTACTTC. Protein product: CASSLDSTSGGLAKNIQYF.

About this clone itself: The junction and the germline gene differ at one end; a read error may be behind it. The V gene is TRBV7-3, the J gene TRBJ2-1, with D hard to call. This CDR3 has 18 amino acids. The germline gives CDR1 SGHTA, CDR2 FQGTGA. The CDR3 is CASSLTGLRDPSYNEQFF. CDR3 nucleotides: TGTGCCAGCAGTTTAACGGGCCTCCGAGACCCCTCCTACAATGAGCAGTTCTTC.